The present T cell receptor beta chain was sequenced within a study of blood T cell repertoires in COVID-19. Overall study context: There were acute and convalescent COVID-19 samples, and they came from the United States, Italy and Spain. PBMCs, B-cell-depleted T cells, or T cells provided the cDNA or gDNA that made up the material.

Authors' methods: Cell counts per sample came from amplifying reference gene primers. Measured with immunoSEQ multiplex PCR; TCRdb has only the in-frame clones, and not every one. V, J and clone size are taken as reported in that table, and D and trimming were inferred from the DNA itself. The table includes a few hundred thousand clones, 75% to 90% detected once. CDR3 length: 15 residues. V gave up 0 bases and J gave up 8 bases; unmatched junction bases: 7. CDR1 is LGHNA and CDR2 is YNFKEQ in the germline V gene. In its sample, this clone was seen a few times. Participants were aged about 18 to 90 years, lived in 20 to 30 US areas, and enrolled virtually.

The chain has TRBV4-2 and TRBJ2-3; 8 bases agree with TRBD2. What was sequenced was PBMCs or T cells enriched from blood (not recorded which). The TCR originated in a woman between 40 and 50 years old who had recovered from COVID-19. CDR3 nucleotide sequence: TGTGCCAGCAGCCAAGAACTAGCGGAGGAGGGTACGCAGTATTTT. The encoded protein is CASSQELAEEGTQYF.